This is a list of T cell receptor beta chains from one sample in a study of cytomegalovirus exposure and HLA in healthy donors. Clones were sequenced by immunoSEQ multiplex PCR, and TCRdb holds only the in-frame ones, with some missing. The table has 100,000 to 150,000 clones, 80% seen once. Sequencing was performed on PBMCs. The receptors derive from a man under 40 in good health and CMV-seropositive. Each CDR3 is given with its conserved first and last residue. Each record gives: J gene, D gene, V gene, clone size, CDR3 protein, CDR3 DNA. D genes are given only for firm matches. Size values are once, few and many counts, or a class for expanded clones, and some rows have none.

J gene: TRBJ1-5
D gene: TRBD1
V gene: TRBV2
clone size: few
CDR3 protein: CASRRGPEIGQGGNQPQHF
CDR3 DNA: TGTGCCAGCAGGAGGGGGCCAGAAATAGGACAGGGGGGCAATCAGCCCCAGCATTTT

J gene: TRBJ1-5
D gene: -
V gene: TRBV12-1
clone size: -
CDR3 protein: CASSFTTWSGTGNQPQHF
CDR3 DNA: TGTGCCAGCAGCTTTACGACCTGGTCCGGGACAGGAAATCAGCCCCAGCATTTT

J gene: TRBJ1-2
D gene: TRBD1
V gene: TRBV7-2
clone size: -
CDR3 protein: CASSPGTGANYGYTF
CDR3 DNA: TGTGCCAGCAGCCCCGGGACAGGGGCCAACTATGGCTACACCTTC

J gene: TRBJ2-7
D gene: -
V gene: TRBV11-3
clone size: -
CDR3 protein: CASSLGQQYERYF
CDR3 DNA: TGTGCCAGCAGCTTAGGACAGCAATACGAGCGGTACTTC

J gene: TRBJ2-1
D gene: TRBD2
V gene: TRBV2
clone size: -
CDR3 protein: CASSGLAGEAYNEQFF
CDR3 DNA: TGTGCCAGCAGCGGACTAGCGGGGGAGGCGTACAATGAGCAGTTCTTC

J gene: TRBJ1-4
D gene: -
V gene: TRBV2
clone size: -
CDR3 protein: CATGNEKLFF
CDR3 DNA: TGTGCCACGGGTAATGAAAAACTGTTTTTT

J gene: TRBJ2-7
D gene: TRBD1
V gene: TRBV6-1
clone size: -
CDR3 protein: CASSGLGQGYYEQYF
CDR3 DNA: TGTGCCAGCAGTGGCTTGGGACAGGGCTACTACGAGCAGTACTTC

J gene: TRBJ2-5
D gene: TRBD1
V gene: TRBV27
clone size: -
CDR3 protein: CASSLRGWTGAETQYF
CDR3 DNA: TGTGCCAGCAGTTTACGGGGGTGGACAGGGGCAGAGACCCAGTACTTC

J gene: TRBJ1-3
D gene: -
V gene: TRBV6-5
clone size: -
CDR3 protein: CASWGMGSSGNTIYF
CDR3 DNA: TGTGCCAGTTGGGGAATGGGGAGCTCTGGAAACACCATATATTTT

J gene: TRBJ2-7
D gene: -
V gene: TRBV29-1
clone size: -
CDR3 protein: CSIRKQGSHEQYF
CDR3 DNA: TGCAGCATCCGAAAACAGGGCAGCCACGAGCAGTACTTC

J gene: TRBJ2-1
D gene: -
V gene: TRBV5-1
clone size: -
CDR3 protein: CASSRNRDTPYNEQFF
CDR3 DNA: TGCGCCAGCAGCCGAAATCGGGACACTCCCTACAATGAGCAGTTCTTC

J gene: TRBJ2-7
D gene: -
V gene: TRBV6-5
clone size: -
CDR3 protein: CASSSLSGYEQYF
CDR3 DNA: TGTGCCAGCAGTTCTCTGTCCGGCTACGAGCAGTACTTC

J gene: TRBJ1-4
D gene: TRBD1
V gene: TRBV9
clone size: -
CDR3 protein: CASSLTGAKEKLFF
CDR3 DNA: TGTGCCAGTAGCTTGACAGGGGCAAAGGAAAAACTGTTTTTT

J gene: TRBJ2-3
D gene: -
V gene: TRBV29-1
clone size: -
CDR3 protein: CSVEGTSSTDTQYF
CDR3 DNA: TGCAGCGTTGAGGGGACATCAAGCACAGATACGCAGTATTTT

J gene: TRBJ1-2
D gene: -
V gene: TRBV30
clone size: -
CDR3 protein: CAWTAGEGYTF
CDR3 DNA: TGTGCCTGGACAGCAGGGGAAGGCTACACCTTC

J gene: TRBJ1-6
D gene: TRBD1
V gene: TRBV27
clone size: -
CDR3 protein: CASSSYGRTGKRSPLHF
CDR3 DNA: TGTGCCAGCAGTTCTTACGGGCGGACAGGGAAGCGGTCACCCCTCCACTTT

J gene: TRBJ2-3
D gene: TRBD2
V gene: TRBV5-1
clone size: -
CDR3 protein: CASSASSGGALSTDTQYF
CDR3 DNA: TGCGCCAGCAGCGCTTCTAGCGGGGGGGCCTTAAGCACAGATACGCAGTATTTT

J gene: TRBJ2-7
D gene: -
V gene: TRBV9
clone size: -
CDR3 protein: CASSVGVGYGQYF
CDR3 DNA: TGTGCCAGCAGCGTAGGAGTCGGGTACGGACAGTACTTC

J gene: TRBJ2-2
D gene: -
V gene: TRBV9
clone size: -
CDR3 protein: CASSATGNTGELFF
CDR3 DNA: TGTGCCAGCAGCGCCACGGGGAACACCGGGGAGCTGTTTTTT

J gene: TRBJ1-1
D gene: -
V gene: TRBV18
clone size: -
CDR3 protein: CASSIDTNTEAFF
CDR3 DNA: TGTGCCAGCTCTATCGACACGAACACTGAAGCTTTCTTT

J gene: TRBJ1-1
D gene: -
V gene: TRBV4-1
clone size: -
CDR3 protein: CASSQVLVNTEAFF
CDR3 DNA: TGCGCCAGCAGCCAAGTACTTGTGAACACTGAAGCTTTCTTT

J gene: TRBJ2-1
D gene: -
V gene: TRBV6-1
clone size: -
CDR3 protein: CASSGSRGQAGLYNEQFF
CDR3 DNA: TGTGCCAGCAGTGGATCCCGGGGGCAAGCGGGGCTATACAATGAGCAGTTCTTC

J gene: TRBJ1-3
D gene: -
V gene: TRBV18
clone size: -
CDR3 protein: CASSPTVASSGNTIYF
CDR3 DNA: TGTGCCAGCTCACCAACGGTAGCATCCTCTGGAAACACCATATATTTT

J gene: TRBJ2-5
D gene: -
V gene: TRBV13
clone size: -
CDR3 protein: CASSLGGGANQETQYF
CDR3 DNA: TGTGCCAGCAGCTTAGGCGGCGGGGCAAACCAAGAGACCCAGTACTTC

J gene: TRBJ2-7
D gene: -
V gene: TRBV25-1
clone size: -
CDR3 protein: CASNQADRYEQYF
CDR3 DNA: TGTGCCAGCAATCAAGCGGATCGGTACGAGCAGTACTTC

J gene: TRBJ1-2
D gene: TRBD1
V gene: TRBV19
clone size: -
CDR3 protein: CASSTPRSDRANYGYTF
CDR3 DNA: TGTGCCAGTAGCACACCCCGATCCGACAGGGCTAACTATGGCTACACCTTC

J gene: TRBJ2-1
D gene: TRBD2
V gene: TRBV4-2
clone size: -
CDR3 protein: CASSQGGGGKYNEQFF
CDR3 DNA: TGTGCCAGCAGCCAAGGGGGCGGGGGGAAATACAATGAGCAGTTCTTC

J gene: TRBJ1-5
D gene: -
V gene: TRBV30
clone size: few
CDR3 protein: CAWSVLGATGQPQHF
CDR3 DNA: TGTGCCTGGAGTGTATTAGGAGCCACGGGTCAGCCCCAGCATTTT

J gene: TRBJ2-3
D gene: -
V gene: TRBV7-9
clone size: -
CDR3 protein: CASSLYRTDTQYF
CDR3 DNA: TGTGCCAGCAGCTTATATCGCACAGATACGCAGTATTTT

J gene: TRBJ1-2
D gene: TRBD1
V gene: TRBV19
clone size: -
CDR3 protein: CASSIRAGGYYGYTF
CDR3 DNA: TGTGCCAGTAGTATTCGCGCAGGGGGATACTATGGCTACACCTTC

J gene: TRBJ1-2
D gene: -
V gene: TRBV9
clone size: -
CDR3 protein: CASSPRNYGYTF
CDR3 DNA: TGTGCCAGCAGCCCTCGGAACTATGGCTACACCTTC

J gene: TRBJ2-5
D gene: TRBD2
V gene: TRBV7-8
clone size: -
CDR3 protein: CASSLEGGMETQYF
CDR3 DNA: TGTGCCAGCAGCTTAGAGGGAGGGATGGAGACCCAGTACTTC

J gene: TRBJ1-6
D gene: -
V gene: TRBV6-1
clone size: -
CDR3 protein: CASSEAQGYNSPLHF
CDR3 DNA: TGTGCCAGCAGTGAAGCACAGGGCTATAATTCACCCCTCCACTTT

J gene: TRBJ1-4
D gene: TRBD1
V gene: TRBV19
clone size: -
CDR3 protein: CASSSRTGDEKLFF
CDR3 DNA: TGTGCCAGTAGTTCCCGGACAGGGGATGAAAAACTGTTTTTT

J gene: TRBJ1-1
D gene: -
V gene: TRBV7-3
clone size: -
CDR3 protein: CASSVTVDTEAFF
CDR3 DNA: TGTGCCAGCAGCGTCACGGTTGACACTGAAGCTTTCTTT

J gene: TRBJ2-2
D gene: TRBD1
V gene: TRBV15
clone size: -
CDR3 protein: CATRQGRNTGELFF
CDR3 DNA: TGTGCCACCAGACAGGGGAGGAACACCGGGGAGCTGTTTTTT